The clone carrying this T cell receptor (beta chain) was observed many times. This entry is derived from a study of T-cell reconstitution after alpha-beta-depleted transplantation in children. Unique molecular identifiers were incorporated when the TCRbeta library was constructed. TCRdb called the PCR reads again in MiXCR, with one record for every CDR3 protein. The table has around 680,000 distinct CDR3 sequences, around 17% seen once; the top ten hold about 1.1%. Sample: PBMCs from the stem cell graft donor, taken from the stem cell graft. The sequence was obtained from a human donor who donated a stem cell graft to a child with acute myeloid leukemia.

The CDR3 loop is CSARDRVDSYNSPLHF. DNA for the CDR3: TGCAGTGCTAGAGATCGTGTTGACTCCTATAATTCACCCCTCCACTTT. J is TRBJ1-6 and V is TRBV20-1; D call uncertain. In germline, CDR1 is DFQATT, CDR2 SNEGSKA (reference sequence). V lost 0 bases and J lost 0, with 9 bases in between. This CDR3 has 16 amino acids.